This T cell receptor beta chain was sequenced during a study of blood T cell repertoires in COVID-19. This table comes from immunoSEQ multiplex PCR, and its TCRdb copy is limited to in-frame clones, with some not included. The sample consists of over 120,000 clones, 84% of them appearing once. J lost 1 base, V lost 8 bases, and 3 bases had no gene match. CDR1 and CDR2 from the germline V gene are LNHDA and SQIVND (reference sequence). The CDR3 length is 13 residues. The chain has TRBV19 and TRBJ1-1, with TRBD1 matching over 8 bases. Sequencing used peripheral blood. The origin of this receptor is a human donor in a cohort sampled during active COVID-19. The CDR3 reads CASWTGTNTEAFF. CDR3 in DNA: TGTGCCAGTTGGACAGGGACGAACACTGAAGCTTTCTTT.